This entry is about one T cell receptor (beta chain). What it binds is unknown. PCR was performed using 60 Vbeta and 13 Jbeta primers. Original handling: Approximately 83 million unique TCR beta chains, about 12 million shared, were counted in a later analysis. Assay: immunoSEQ multiplex PCR; the TCRdb copy retains only in-frame clones and omits some. That table is the source of V, J and clone size, and D and trimming were worked out from the DNA. The sample consists of fewer than 200,000 clones, 82% of them appearing once. The CDR3 is 15 amino acids. Germline V lookup: CDR1 MNHEY, CDR2 SMNVEV (reference sequence). With 8 bases clipped from V and 5 bases from J, the junction kept 5 bases outside the gene matches. This sample was taken from a study of cytomegalovirus exposure and HLA in healthy donors. Study-wide findings and caveats: The study designated around 150 TCR beta chains cytomegalovirus-associated.

The sequencing sample was made of PBMCs. This receptor was identified in a girl aged 2-9 years in good health and CMV-seropositive. V gene TRBV27 combines with J gene TRBJ2-1, with TRBD2 matching 14 bases. The CDR3 here is CASFGTSGGHNEQFF. DNA for the CDR3: TGTGCCAGCTTCGGGACTAGCGGGGGACACAATGAGCAGTTCTTC.